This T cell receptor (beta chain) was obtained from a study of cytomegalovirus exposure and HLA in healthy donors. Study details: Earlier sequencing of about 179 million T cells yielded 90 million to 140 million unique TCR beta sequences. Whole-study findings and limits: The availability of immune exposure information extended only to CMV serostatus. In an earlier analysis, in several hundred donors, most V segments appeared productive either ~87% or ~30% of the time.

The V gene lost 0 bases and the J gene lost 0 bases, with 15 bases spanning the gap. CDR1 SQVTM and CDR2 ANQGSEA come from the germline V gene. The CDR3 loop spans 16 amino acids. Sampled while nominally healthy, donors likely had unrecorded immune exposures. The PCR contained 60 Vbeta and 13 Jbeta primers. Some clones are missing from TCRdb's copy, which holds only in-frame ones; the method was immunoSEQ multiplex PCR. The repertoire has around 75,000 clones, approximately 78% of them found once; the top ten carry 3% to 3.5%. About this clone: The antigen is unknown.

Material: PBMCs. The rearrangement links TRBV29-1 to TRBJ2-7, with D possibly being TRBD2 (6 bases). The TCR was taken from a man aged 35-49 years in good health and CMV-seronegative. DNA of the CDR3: TGCAGCGTTGAAGAAGATGAGGGAGCGGGCTCCTACGAGCAGTACTTC. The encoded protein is CSVEEDEGAGSYEQYF.